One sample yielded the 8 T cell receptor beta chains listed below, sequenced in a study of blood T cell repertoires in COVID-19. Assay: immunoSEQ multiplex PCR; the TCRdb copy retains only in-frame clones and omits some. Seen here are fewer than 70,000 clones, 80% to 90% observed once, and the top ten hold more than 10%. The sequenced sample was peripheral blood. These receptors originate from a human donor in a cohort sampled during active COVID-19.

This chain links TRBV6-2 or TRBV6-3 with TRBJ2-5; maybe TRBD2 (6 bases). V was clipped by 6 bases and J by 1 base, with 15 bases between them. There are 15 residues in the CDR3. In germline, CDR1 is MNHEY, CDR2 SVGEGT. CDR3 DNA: TGTGCCAGCAGCGTCGCGGGGACCCTCCAAGAGACCCAGTACTTC. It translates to CASSVAGTLQETQYF.

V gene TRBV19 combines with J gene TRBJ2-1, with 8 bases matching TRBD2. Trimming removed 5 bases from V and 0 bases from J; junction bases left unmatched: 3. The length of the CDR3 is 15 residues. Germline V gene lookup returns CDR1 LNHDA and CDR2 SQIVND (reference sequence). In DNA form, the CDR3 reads TGTGCCAGTAGTCTAGCGGGTAACTCCTACAATGAGCAGTTCTTC. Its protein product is CASSLAGNSYNEQFF.

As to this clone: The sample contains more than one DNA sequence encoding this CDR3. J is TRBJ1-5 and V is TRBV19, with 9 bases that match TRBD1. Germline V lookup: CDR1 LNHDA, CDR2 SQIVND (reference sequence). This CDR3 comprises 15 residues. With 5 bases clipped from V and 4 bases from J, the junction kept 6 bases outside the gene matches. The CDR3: CASSPWGQGNQPQHF. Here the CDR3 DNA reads TGTGCCAGTAGTCCCTGGGGACAGGGAAATCAGCCCCAGCATTTT.

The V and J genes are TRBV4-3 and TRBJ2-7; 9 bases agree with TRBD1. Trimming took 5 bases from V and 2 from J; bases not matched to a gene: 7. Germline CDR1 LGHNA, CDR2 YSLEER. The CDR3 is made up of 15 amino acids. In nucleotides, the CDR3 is TGCGCCAGCAGCTTTGACAGGGGGTACACCTACGAGCAGTACTTC. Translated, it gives CASSFDRGYTYEQYF.

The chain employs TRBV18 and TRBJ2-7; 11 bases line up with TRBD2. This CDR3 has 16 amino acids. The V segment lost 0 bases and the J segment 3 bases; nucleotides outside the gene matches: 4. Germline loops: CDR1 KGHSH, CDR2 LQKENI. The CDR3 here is CASSPPKGTSGYEQYF. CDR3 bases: TGTGCCAGCTCACCACCGAAGGGGACTAGCGGCTACGAGCAGTACTTC.

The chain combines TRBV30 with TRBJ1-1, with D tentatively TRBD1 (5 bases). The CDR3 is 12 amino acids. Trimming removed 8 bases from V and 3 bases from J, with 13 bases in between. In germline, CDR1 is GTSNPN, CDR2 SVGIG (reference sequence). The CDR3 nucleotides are TGTGCCCTGCCGGGGGTCCACACTGAAGCTTTCTTT. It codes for CALPGVHTEAFF. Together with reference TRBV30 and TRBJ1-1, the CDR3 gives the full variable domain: SQTIHQWPATLVQPVGSPLSLECTVEGTSNPNLYWYRQAAGRGLQLLFYSVGIGQISSEVPQNLSASRPQDRQFILSSKKLLLSDSGFYLCALPGVHTEAFFGQGTRLTVV.

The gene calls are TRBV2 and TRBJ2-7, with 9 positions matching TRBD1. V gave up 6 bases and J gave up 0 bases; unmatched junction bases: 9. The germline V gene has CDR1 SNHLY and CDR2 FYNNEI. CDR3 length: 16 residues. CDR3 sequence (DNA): TGTGCCAGCAGCTATACAAGGGACAGGGTCTCCTACGAGCAGTACTTC. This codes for CASSYTRDRVSYEQYF.

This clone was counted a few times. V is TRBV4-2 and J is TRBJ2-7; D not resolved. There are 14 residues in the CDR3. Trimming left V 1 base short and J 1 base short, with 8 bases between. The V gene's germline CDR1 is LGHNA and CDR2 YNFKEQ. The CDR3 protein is CASSQVLLSYEQYF. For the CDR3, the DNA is TGTGCCAGCAGCCAAGTTCTGCTATCCTACGAGCAGTACTTC.